The source of this T cell receptor (beta chain) is a study of T cells in Graves' hyperthyroidism and ophthalmopathy. Study results and limitations: Model predictions of ophthalmopathy came a median around 6.5 months before onset. Through a model of 13 V-J features, ophthalmopathy was separated from stable hyperthyroidism.

Concerning this clonotype: Its antigen remains unknown.

RNA transcripts gave rise to amplified TCR beta CDR3 regions. First-round RT-PCR targeting the TCR CDR3 was performed with the HTBI primer set. TCRdb independently ran MiXCR on the multiplex PCR reads; one entry per CDR3 protein. Here the sample spans about 500,000 distinct CDR3 sequences, 46% being singletons. Patients with uncontrolled infections, other autoimmune diseases, pregnancy or lactation were excluded. The V and J ends lost 6 bases and 4 bases respectively, with 9 bases between them. Per germline, CDR1 MDHEN and CDR2 SYDVKM. The CDR3 sequence is 13 residues long. The sample taken for sequencing was peripheral blood or thyroid tissue (not recorded which). The sequence came from an adult woman with Graves' disease, either hyperthyroidism or ophthalmopathy (not recorded which). The chain has TRBV28 and TRBJ2-2; tentative D call: TRBD1 (5 bases). CDR3 sequence: CASRGAGTGELFF. The CDR3 DNA reads as TGTGCCAGCAGAGGGGCCGGCACCGGGGAGCTGTTTTTT.